This TCR beta chain originates from a study of cytomegalovirus exposure and HLA in healthy donors. Study-wide context: There were approximately 400 genotyped donors. Of these, 75% to 90% fell in the genetic ancestry cluster associated with self-reported Caucasian donors. Notes on the study in general: HLA alleles were associated with roughly 15,000 TCR beta sequences in a later analysis at 0.05 false discovery rate. The study put 150 or so TCR beta chains on its list as cytomegalovirus-associated. Later on, an analysis found that several of the most significant clusters appeared to be linked to common viral pathogens, which included parvovirus B19.

In regard to this clone: Antigen unknown.

PCR amplification relied on 60 Vbeta primers (plus 13 Jbeta primers). Assay: immunoSEQ multiplex PCR; the TCRdb copy retains only in-frame clones and omits some. The table shows 150,000 to 200,000 clones, with 70% to 85% occurring only once. The CDR3 loop spans 16 amino acids. The V and J ends lost 1 base and 1 base, in that order; junction bases with no gene match: 5. Germline-derived CDR1 and CDR2 are SEHNR and FQNEAQ (reference sequence). The sample taken for sequencing was PBMCs. This sequence joins TRBV7-9 and TRBJ2-5; 8 bases map to TRBD2. The receptor was derived from a middle-aged man in good health and CMV-seropositive. The CDR3 DNA is TGTGCCAGCAGCTTAGGGACGGGAGGGCCCCAAGAGACCCAGTACTTC. Amino acid sequence: CASSLGTGGPQETQYF.